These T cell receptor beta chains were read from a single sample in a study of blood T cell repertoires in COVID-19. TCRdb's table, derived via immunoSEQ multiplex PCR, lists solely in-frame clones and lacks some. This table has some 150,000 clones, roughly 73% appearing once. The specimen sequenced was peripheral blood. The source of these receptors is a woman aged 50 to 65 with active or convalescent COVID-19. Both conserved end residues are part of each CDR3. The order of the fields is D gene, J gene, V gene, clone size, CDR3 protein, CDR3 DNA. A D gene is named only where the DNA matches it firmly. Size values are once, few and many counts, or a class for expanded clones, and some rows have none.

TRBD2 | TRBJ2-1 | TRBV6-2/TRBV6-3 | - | CASSLTSVYNEQFF | TGTGCCAGCAGCTTGACTAGCGTTTACAATGAGCAGTTCTTC
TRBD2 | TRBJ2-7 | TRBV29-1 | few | CSVASGTSSNEQYF | TGCAGCGTTGCCTCCGGGACTAGCTCGAACGAGCAGTACTTC
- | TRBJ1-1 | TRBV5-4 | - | CASSPAGSDTEAFF | TGTGCCAGCAGCCCAGCAGGATCGGACACTGAAGCTTTCTTT
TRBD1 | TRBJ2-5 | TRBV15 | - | CATSREVPGQGFQETQYF | TGTGCCACCAGCAGAGAAGTTCCGGGACAGGGGTTCCAAGAGACCCAGTACTTC
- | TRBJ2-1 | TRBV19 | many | CASSIGGRGSYNEQFF | TGTGCCAGTAGTATAGGGGGCAGGGGCTCCTACAATGAGCAGTTCTTC
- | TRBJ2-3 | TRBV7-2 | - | CASSGRRESDTQYF | TGTGCCAGCAGCGGGCGCAGGGAATCCGATACGCAGTATTTT
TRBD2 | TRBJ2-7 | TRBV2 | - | CASSEGTSGGANEQYF | TGTGCCAGCAGTGAAGGTACTAGCGGGGGGGCCAACGAGCAGTACTTC
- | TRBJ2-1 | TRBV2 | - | CASNMGTRNEQFF | TGTGCCAGCAACATGGGGACACGGAATGAGCAGTTCTTC
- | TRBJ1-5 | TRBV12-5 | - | CASVTPGQPQHF | TGTGCTAGTGTAACTCCGGGGCAGCCCCAGCATTTT
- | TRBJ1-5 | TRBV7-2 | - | CASSLRTDLSNQPQHF | TGTGCCAGCAGCTTAAGGACAGACCTTAGCAATCAGCCCCAGCATTTT
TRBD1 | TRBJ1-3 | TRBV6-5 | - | CASIRDRGPGNTIYF | TGTGCCAGCATCCGGGACAGGGGGCCTGGAAACACCATATATTTT
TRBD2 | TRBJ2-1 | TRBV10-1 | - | CASSESSGRPLNEQFF | TGCGCCAGCAGTGAGTCAAGCGGGAGGCCCCTTAATGAGCAGTTCTTC
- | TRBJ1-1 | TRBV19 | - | CASSIDPRGTYEAFF | TGTGCCAGTAGTATAGATCCGAGAGGTACGTACGAAGCTTTCTTT
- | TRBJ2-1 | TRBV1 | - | CTSSPPWFF | TGCACCAGCAGCCCCCCGTGGTTCTTC
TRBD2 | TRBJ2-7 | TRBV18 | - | CASSPSRGAYEQYF | TGTGCCAGCTCACCAAGCCGGGGGGCCTACGAGCAGTACTTC
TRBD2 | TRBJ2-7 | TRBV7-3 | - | CASRLAGGYEQYF | TGTGCCAGCAGACTAGCGGGGGGCTACGAGCAGTACTTC
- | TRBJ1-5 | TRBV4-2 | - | CASSQEWGLVEPQHF | TGTGCCAGCAGCCAAGAGTGGGGGCTGGTGGAGCCCCAGCATTTT
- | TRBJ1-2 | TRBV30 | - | CAWRPGPNYGYTF | TGTGCCTGGAGACCAGGGCCTAACTATGGCTACACCTTC
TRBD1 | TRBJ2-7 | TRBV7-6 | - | CASSFQGARYEQYF | TGTGCCAGCAGCTTCCAGGGGGCTAGGTACGAGCAGTACTTC
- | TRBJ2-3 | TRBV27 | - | CASSLDTRGTDTQYF | TGTGCCAGCAGTTTAGATACTAGGGGCACAGATACGCAGTATTTT
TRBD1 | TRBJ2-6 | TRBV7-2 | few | CASSSKGQGSTGANVLTF | TGTGCCAGCAGCTCCAAGGGACAGGGTTCTACTGGGGCCAACGTCCTGACTTTC
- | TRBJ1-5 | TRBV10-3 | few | CAISERGLNSNQPQHF | TGTGCCATCAGTGAAAGGGGTTTAAATAGCAATCAGCCCCAGCATTTT
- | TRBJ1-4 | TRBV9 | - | CASSGYREKLFF | TGTGCCAGCAGCGGTTACAGAGAAAAACTGTTTTTT
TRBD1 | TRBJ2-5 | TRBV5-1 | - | CASSLGDRQETQYF | TGCGCCAGCAGCTTGGGGGACAGGCAAGAGACCCAGTACTTC
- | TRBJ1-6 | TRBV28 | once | CASSLDYRNSPLHF | TGTGCCAGCAGTTTAGACTACAGAAATTCACCCCTCCACTTT
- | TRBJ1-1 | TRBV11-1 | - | CASSLAIGRAAFF | TGTGCCAGCAGCTTAGCGATCGGCAGGGCAGCTTTCTTT
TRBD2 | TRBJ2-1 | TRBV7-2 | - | CASSLSGGVEQFF | TGTGCCAGCAGCTTAAGCGGGGGGGTTGAGCAGTTCTTC
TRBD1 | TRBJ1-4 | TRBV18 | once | CASSAGQNEKLFF | TGTGCCAGCTCGGCGGGACAGAATGAAAAACTGTTTTTT
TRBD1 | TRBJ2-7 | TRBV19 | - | CASTGTGTYEQYF | TGTGCCAGTACCGGGACAGGGACCTACGAGCAGTACTTC
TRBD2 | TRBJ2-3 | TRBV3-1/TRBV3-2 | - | CASSQDPGGDTDTQYF | TGTGCCAGCAGCCAAGATCCGGGGGGGGACACAGATACGCAGTATTTT
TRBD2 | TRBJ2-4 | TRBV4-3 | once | CASSQTIGTTHRKNIQYF | TGCGCCAGCAGCCAAACTATCGGGACTACCCACAGGAAAAACATTCAGTACTTC
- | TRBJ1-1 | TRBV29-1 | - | CSGADLNTEAFF | TGCAGCGGGGCGGACTTGAACACTGAAGCTTTCTTT
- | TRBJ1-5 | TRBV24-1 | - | CATSDFGSNQPQHF | TGTGCCACCAGTGATTTCGGTAGCAATCAGCCCCAACATTTT
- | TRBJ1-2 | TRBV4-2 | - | CASSQVQESANGYTF | TGTGCCAGCAGCCAGGTTCAGGAAAGTGCCAATGGCTACACCTTC
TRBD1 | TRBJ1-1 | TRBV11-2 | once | CASSWTGITEAFF | TGTGCCAGCAGCTGGACAGGAATCACTGAAGCTTTCTTT
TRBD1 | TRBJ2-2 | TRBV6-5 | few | CASSYKPGGAAGELFF | TGTGCCAGCAGTTACAAGCCAGGGGGAGCGGCCGGGGAGCTGTTTTTT
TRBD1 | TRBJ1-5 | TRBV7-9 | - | CASSRTGVGQPQHF | TGTGCCAGCAGCAGGACAGGGGTGGGTCAGCCCCAGCATTTT
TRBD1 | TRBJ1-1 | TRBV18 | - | CASSPGLAGGISTEAFF | TGTGCCAGCTCACCGGGGTTAGCAGGGGGCATCAGCACTGAAGCTTTCTTT
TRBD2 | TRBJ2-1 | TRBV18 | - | CASSPSVSGRVGNEQFF | TGTGCCAGCTCACCATCGGTTAGCGGGAGGGTTGGCAATGAGCAGTTCTTC
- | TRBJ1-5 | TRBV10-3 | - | CAISEGGGQPQHF | TGTGCCATCAGTGAAGGGGGGGGTCAGCCCCAGCATTTT
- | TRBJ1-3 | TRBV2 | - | CASRGSRSGNTIYF | TGTGCCAGCAGGGGGAGCCGCTCTGGAAACACCATATATTTT
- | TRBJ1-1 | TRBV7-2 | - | CASSFPLQGNTEAFF | TGTGCCAGCAGCTTTCCCCTCCAGGGGAACACTGAAGCTTTCTTT
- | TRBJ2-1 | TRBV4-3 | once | CASSQDRRVPGEQFF | TGCGCCAGCAGCCAAGATCGGCGCGTCCCAGGGGAGCAGTTCTTC
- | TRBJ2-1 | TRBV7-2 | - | CASSLRGGILNNEQFF | TGTGCCAGCAGCTTACGAGGCGGTATCCTAAACAATGAGCAGTTCTTC
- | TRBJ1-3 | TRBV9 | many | CASSVYHHQGAGNTIYF | TGTGCCAGCAGCGTATATCACCACCAAGGGGCAGGAAACACCATATATTTT
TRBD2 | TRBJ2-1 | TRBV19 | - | CASSTRAGGPGYEQFF | TGTGCCAGTAGTACTCGAGCGGGAGGGCCGGGCTATGAGCAGTTCTTC
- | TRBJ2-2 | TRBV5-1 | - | CASSLAQGLSTGELFF | TGCGCCAGCAGCTTGGCCCAGGGGCTTTCCACCGGGGAGCTGTTTTTT
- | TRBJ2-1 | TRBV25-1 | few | CASRPPGDGHNEQFF | TGTGCCAGCAGACCGCCGGGGGATGGCCACAATGAGCAGTTCTTC
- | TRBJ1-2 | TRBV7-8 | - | CASSLVDYNYGYTF | TGTGCCAGCAGCCTTGTCGACTACAACTATGGCTACACCTTC
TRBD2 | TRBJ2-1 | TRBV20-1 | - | CSASGPAGYNEQFF | TGCAGTGCTAGTGGGCCAGCGGGATACAATGAGCAGTTCTTC
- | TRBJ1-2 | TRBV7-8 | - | CASSGGTTPNYGYTF | TGTGCCAGCAGCGGTGGGACAACTCCTAACTATGGCTACACCTTC
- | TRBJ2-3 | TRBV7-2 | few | CASSQPDREVEDTQYF | TGTGCCAGCAGCCAGCCCGACAGGGAGGTGGAAGATACGCAGTATTTT
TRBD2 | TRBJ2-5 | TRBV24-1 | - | CATSDPGLAGGKETQYF | TGTGCCACCAGTGATCCCGGACTAGCGGGAGGGAAAGAGACCCAGTACTTC